One and the same sample provided the 29 T cell receptor beta chains below, sequenced in a study of cytomegalovirus exposure and HLA in healthy donors. 13 Jbeta primers and 60 Vbeta primers were used for the PCR. Some clones are missing from TCRdb's copy, which holds only in-frame ones; the method was immunoSEQ multiplex PCR. The sample yields around 110,000 clones, around 10% seen once. Material: PBMCs. The receptors here all came from a man aged 25 to 45 in good health and CMV-seronegative.

The rearrangement joins TRBV5-4 to TRBJ1-2; the D gene is possibly TRBD1 (5 bases). With 3 bases removed from V and 5 bases from J, the gap between germline ends came to 14 bases. This CDR3 has 14 amino acids. Looked up from germline, CDR1 is SGHNT and CDR2 is YYREEE (reference sequence). The CDR3 loop is CASSSQGGSYGYTF. CDR3 nucleotide sequence: TGTGCCAGCAGCTCGCAGGGAGGGAGTTATGGCTACACCTTC.

This clone was detected a few times. The rearrangement links TRBV19 to TRBJ2-2; weak D call: TRBD2 (5 bases). Looked up from germline, CDR1 is LNHDA and CDR2 is SQIVND (reference sequence). There are 11 residues in the CDR3. Trimming shortened V by 8 bases and J by 7 bases, and 8 bases separated the two germline ends. The CDR3 DNA sequence: TGTGCCAGTGGGAGCGGCGGGGAGCTGTTTTTT. Translated, it gives CASGSGGELFF.

V and J are TRBV19 and TRBJ2-3; tentatively, D is TRBD1 (6 bases). Germline V gives CDR1 LNHDA, CDR2 SQIVND (reference sequence). The CDR3 spans 14 residues. V was trimmed by 3 bases and J by 6 bases, leaving 13 bases between them. CDR3 region: CASSMVGAADTQYF. The CDR3 nucleotides are TGTGCCAGTAGTATGGTGGGGGCAGCGGATACGCAGTATTTT.

The chain employs TRBV6-6 and TRBJ2-2, with 8 positions matching TRBD2. The germline gives CDR1 MNHNY, CDR2 SVGAGI (reference sequence). V shed 5 bases, J shed 5 bases, and the junction held 7 bases outside the gene matches. CDR3 length equals 15 residues. CDR3 coding DNA: TGTGCCAGCAGTCCATTAACGGGAGGGACCGGGGAGCTGTTTTTT. Amino acids: CASSPLTGGTGELFF.

This clone was counted only a few times. The chain employs TRBV9 and TRBJ2-7; 11 bases match TRBD1. Germline V gives CDR1 SGDLS, CDR2 YYNGEE. V gave up 4 bases and J gave up 5 bases; unmatched junction bases: 5. This CDR3 has 14 residues. This CDR3 reads CASSRGQGADEQYF. The DNA for the CDR3 is TGTGCCAGCAGCCGCGGACAGGGGGCGGACGAGCAGTACTTC.

There are a few counts of this clone. The chain carries TRBV9 and TRBJ1-4; D gene uncertain. Germline V gene lookup returns CDR1 SGDLS and CDR2 YYNGEE. Trimming stripped 0 bases from V and 7 bases from J, with 13 bases between. The CDR3 sequence is 15 residues long. The CDR3 nucleotides are TGTGCCAGCAGCGTAGATGGAGGGTCGGGTGAAAAACTGTTTTTT. Protein sequence: CASSVDGGSGEKLFF.

This clone has more than one count but fewer than ten. The rearrangement links TRBV9 to TRBJ1-2, with D possibly TRBD1 on 5 matching bases. Trimming took off 3 bases at V and 8 bases at J, with 17 bases between the two ends. Germline CDR1 reads SGDLS; CDR2 reads YYNGEE. CDR3 size: 14 residues. Written as DNA, the CDR3 is TGTGCCAGCAGCGCAAATCCGACAGAGAGGGGCTACACCTTC. Residues: CASSANPTERGYTF.

J is TRBJ2-5 and V is TRBV9; 12 nucleotides agree with TRBD1. The DNA end is a closer match to TRBJ2-7, so the J assignment may be wrong. Germline CDR1 reads SGDLS; CDR2 reads YYNGEE. This CDR3 spans 15 amino acids. The CDR3 region has the DNA TGTGCCAGCAGCATGGGGACAGGGGGCCTCTACGAGCAGTACTTC. Its translation: CASSMGTGGLYEQYF.

There are a few counts of this clone. The chain is built from TRBV11-2 and TRBJ2-5, with 9 bases lining up with TRBD2. The trim removed 4 bases at V and 1 base at J, leaving 4 bases unmatched. Germline CDR1 and CDR2: SGHAT and FQNNGV. The CDR3 consists of 15 residues. In DNA form, the CDR3 reads TGTGCCAGCAGCTCTGCGACTAGCGGCCAAGAGACCCAGTACTTC. Its translation is CASSSATSGQETQYF.

Remarks on this clone: This sample includes further DNA sequences coding for the same CDR3. The V gene is TRBV27, the J gene TRBJ2-7, with D possibly TRBD2 on 6 matching bases. The CDR3 length is 13 residues. Germline V gene lookup returns CDR1 MNHEY and CDR2 SMNVEV (reference sequence). Trimming removed 6 bases at V and 4 bases at J, with 13 bases between. As DNA, the CDR3 is TGTGCCAGCAGGCGGGACCGGGGGTACGAGCAGTACTTC. It yields the protein CASRRDRGYEQYF.

This clone has just a few counts. J is TRBJ2-1 and V is TRBV6-1; tentatively, D is TRBD1 (5 bases). Germline CDR1 and CDR2: MNHNS and SASEGT. V lost 1 base and J 3 bases, leaving 10 bases between the germline ends. The CDR3 loop spans 15 amino acids. The CDR3 bases are TGTGCCAGCAGTGAAGTAAGGACACTCTACAATGAGCAGTTCTTC. Amino acid sequence: CASSEVRTLYNEQFF.

DNA of the CDR3: TGTGCCAGCAGCTCCCAGGGGGGCAATCAGCCCCAGCATTTT. It codes for CASSSQGGNQPQHF. The rearrangement joins TRBV5-5 to TRBJ1-5; 7 bases line up with TRBD1. V lost 3 bases to trimming and J lost 2 bases; unmatched junction nucleotides: 2. Germline lookup yields CDR1 SGHKS and CDR2 YYEKEE (reference sequence). The CDR3 spans 14 residues.

This chain connects TRBV2 to TRBJ1-5; the D is unclear. This CDR3 spans 12 amino acids. The germline V and J ends were trimmed by 4 bases and 4 bases, with 5 bases remaining between them. Germline V gene sequence: CDR1 SNHLY, CDR2 FYNNEI. The CDR3 protein is CASSGQNQPQHF. CDR3 sequence (DNA): TGTGCCAGCAGTGGCCAGAATCAGCCCCAGCATTTT.

This clone was found a few times. The V and J genes are TRBV2 and TRBJ2-7; 7 bases map to TRBD1. Germline assignment: CDR1 SNHLY and CDR2 FYNNEI. Losses at the gene ends were 4 bases for V and 3 bases for J; bases not matched to a gene: 3. This CDR3 contains 13 residues. The CDR3 sequence: CASSVDRSYEQYF. CDR3 nucleotides: TGTGCCAGCAGTGTGGACAGGAGCTACGAGCAGTACTTC.

The chain has TRBV6-1 and TRBJ1-5, with D uncertain. The CDR3 consists of 12 residues. Trimming stripped 7 bases from V and 10 bases from J, with 14 bases between. Germline V gene sequence: CDR1 MNHNS, CDR2 SASEGT. The CDR3 DNA sequence: TGTGCCAGCACTAGAATAAGCGGTCCCCAGCATTTT. Protein product: CASTRISGPQHF.

There are a few counts of this clone. The V gene is TRBV19, the J gene TRBJ1-5; no firm D call. Germline loops: CDR1 LNHDA, CDR2 SQIVND (reference sequence). The V gene lost 6 bases and the J gene lost 0 bases, with 9 bases spanning the gap. CDR3 length: 14 residues. CDR3 protein: CASRWPYSNQPQHF. Written as DNA, the CDR3 is TGTGCCAGTAGGTGGCCGTATAGCAATCAGCCCCAGCATTTT.

This clone showed up just a few times. J is TRBJ1-6 and V is TRBV27, with 10 nucleotides matching TRBD1. V was clipped by 2 bases and J by 4 bases; unmatched bases: 2. Germline loops: CDR1 MNHEY, CDR2 SMNVEV (reference sequence). CDR3 length: 16 residues. The CDR3 DNA sequence: TGTGCCAGCAGTTTACAGGGACAGGGGTATAATTCACCCCTCCACTTT. This translates into CASSLQGQGYNSPLHF.

This clone was recorded a few times. The V call is TRBV6-1, the J call TRBJ1-2; D gene uncertain. CDR1 is MNHNS and CDR2 is SASEGT in the germline V gene. Trimming took off 3 bases at V and 2 bases at J, with 7 bases between the two ends. The CDR3 is 13 amino acids. The CDR3 reads CASSEGKNYGYTF. The CDR3 DNA reads TGTGCCAGCAGTGAGGGCAAGAACTATGGCTACACCTTC.

This clone was recorded a few times. V gene TRBV9 combines with J gene TRBJ2-3, with 9 bases matching TRBD2. Germline loops: CDR1 SGDLS, CDR2 YYNGEE. After removal of 0 bases from V and 8 bases from J, the junction contained 10 bases not matched to a gene. This CDR3 contains 16 residues. CDR3 DNA sequence: TGTGCCAGCAGCGTAGTTGCTAGCGGGGCAAGGGGTACGCAGTATTTT. Protein product: CASSVVASGARGTQYF. The full variable domain, with the rest looked up from reference TRBV9 and TRBJ2-3, is DSGVTQTPKHLITATGQRVTLRCSPRSGDLSVYWYQQSLDQGLQFLIQYYNGEERAKGNILERFSAQQFPDLHSELNLSSLELGDSALYFCASSVVASGARGTQYFGPGTRLTVL.

The chain recombines TRBV30 with TRBJ2-3, with D unclear. The CDR3 has 12 residues. The germline V and J ends were trimmed by 2 bases and 2 bases, with 5 bases remaining between them. Germline V gene lookup returns CDR1 GTSNPN and CDR2 SVGIG (reference sequence). In nucleotides, the CDR3 is TGTGCCTGGAGTCGCTACACAGATACGCAGTATTTT. Protein product: CAWSRYTDTQYF.

V is TRBV21-1 and J is TRBJ2-1; the table gives TRBD2 as D, unverified against the DNA. TRBV21-1 is deemed a pseudogene. The CDR3 length is 17 residues. The CDR3 region has the DNA TGTGCCAGCAGCAAAGGGGGTCGGGAGTTCCTCTACAATGAGCAGTTCTTC. Translating it yields CASSKGGREFLYNEQFF.

This rearrangement joins TRBV27 to TRBJ1-1; D may be TRBD1 (6 bases). V shed 3 bases and J shed 0 bases, with 14 bases lying between them. CDR3 length: 16 amino acids. Germline V CDR1 and CDR2: MNHEY, SMNVEV (reference sequence). The CDR3, as DNA: TGTGCCAGCAGTTTTTGGGGGGGGGCGGTGAACACTGAAGCTTTCTTT. Amino acids: CASSFWGGAVNTEAFF.

This rearrangement joins TRBV6-6 to TRBJ2-5; D call uncertain. Trimming left V 0 bases short and J 4 bases short, with 9 bases between. From germline, CDR1 is MNHNY and CDR2 SVGAGI (reference sequence). This CDR3 comprises 14 residues. The CDR3 loop is CASSYSHSRETQYF. The CDR3 DNA reads as TGTGCCAGCAGTTACTCCCACTCGCGAGAGACCCAGTACTTC.

This clone was counted a few times. The chain uses TRBV28 and TRBJ2-7; 11 nucleotides match TRBD2. With V trimmed by 6 bases and J by 2 bases, 3 bases remained unmatched. Germline V gene data show CDR1 as MDHEN and CDR2 as SYDVKM. The CDR3 runs to 14 residues. The CDR3 coding sequence is TGTGCCAGCAGACCTAGCGGGAGGACCTACGAGCAGTACTTC. Translated: CASRPSGRTYEQYF. Drawing the rest from reference TRBV28 and TRBJ2-7, the complete variable domain is DVKVTQSSRYLVKRTGEKVFLECVQDMDHENMFWYRQDPGLGLRLIYFSYDVKMKEKGDIPEGYSVSREKKERFSLILESASTNQTSMYLCASRPSGRTYEQYFGPGTRLTVT.

The rearrangement uses TRBV7-2 and TRBJ1-3, with 10 bases matching TRBD1. The CDR3 is 18 amino acids. Trimming removed 1 base from V and 3 bases from J; junction bases left unmatched: 9. Germline-derived CDR1 and CDR2 are SGHTA and FQGNSA. This CDR3 reads CASSLETGTGVRGNTIYF. The CDR3 DNA reads as TGTGCCAGCAGCTTAGAAACCGGGACAGGGGTCCGTGGAAACACCATATATTTT.

The genes are TRBV7-8 and TRBJ2-3; 10 nucleotides align to TRBD1. V was pared by 1 base and J by 7 bases, with 8 bases of the junction left unmatched. CDR1 and CDR2 from the germline V gene are SGHVS and FQNEAQ. The CDR3 totals 16 residues. The DNA of the CDR3 is TGTGCCAGCAGCTTAGTGACAGGGGGCTCATCAAATACGCAGTATTTT. Residues: CASSLVTGGSSNTQYF.

The chain uses TRBV28 and TRBJ2-7, with 8 bases identical to TRBD1. This CDR3 has 15 amino acids. Germline loops: CDR1 MDHEN, CDR2 SYDVKM. Trimming removed 5 bases from V and 2 bases from J; junction bases left unmatched: 8. CDR3 DNA sequence: TGTGCCAGCAGTCCGCCGGGACAGGTACCCTACGAGCAGTACTTC. Translation: CASSPPGQVPYEQYF.

This clone turned up a few times. This rearrangement joins TRBV7-9 to TRBJ2-3; a possible D gene is TRBD1 (6 bases). Between the trimmed V and J ends, which lost 0 bases and 1 base, there was a span of 14 bases. The CDR3 loop spans 17 amino acids. The germline V gene has CDR1 SEHNR and CDR2 FQNEAQ (reference sequence). The CDR3 protein is CASSLATTGLRTDTQYF. The CDR3 region has the DNA TGTGCCAGCAGCTTAGCAACGACAGGTTTGCGCACAGATACGCAGTATTTT.

The table lists this clone with a few counts. The CDR3 here is CASSQGKERYYNEQFF. CDR3 DNA: TGCGCCAGCAGCCAAGGGAAGGAGCGCTATTACAATGAGCAGTTCTTC. J is TRBJ2-1 and V is TRBV4-1; no reliable D call. The CDR3 loop spans 16 amino acids. V shed 1 base and J shed 4 bases, with 14 bases lying between them. Germline loops: CDR1 MGHRA, CDR2 YSYEKL.